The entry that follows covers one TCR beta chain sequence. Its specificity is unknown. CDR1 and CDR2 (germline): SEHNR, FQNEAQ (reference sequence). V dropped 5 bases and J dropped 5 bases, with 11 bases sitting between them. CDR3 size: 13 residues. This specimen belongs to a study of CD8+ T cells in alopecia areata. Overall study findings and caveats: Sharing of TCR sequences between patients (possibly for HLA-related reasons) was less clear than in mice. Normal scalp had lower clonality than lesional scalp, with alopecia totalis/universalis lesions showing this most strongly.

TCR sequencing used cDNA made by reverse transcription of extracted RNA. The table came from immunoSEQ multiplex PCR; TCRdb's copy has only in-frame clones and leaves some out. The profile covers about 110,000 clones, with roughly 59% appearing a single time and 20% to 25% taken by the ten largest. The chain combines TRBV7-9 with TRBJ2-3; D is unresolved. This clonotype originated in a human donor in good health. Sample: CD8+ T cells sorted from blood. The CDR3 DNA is TGTGCCAGCAGCCCGCGAGGAAGAGATACGCAGTATTTT. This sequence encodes CASSPRGRDTQYF.